This T cell receptor (beta chain) derives from a study of graft-versus-host responses after intestinal transplantation. V lost 5 bases, J lost 12 bases, and 16 bases lay in between. Germline V gives CDR1 KGHSH, CDR2 LQKENI. This CDR3 is built from 12 residues. About this clone itself: Its antigen is unidentified.

Only in-frame clones appear in the TCRdb table, and some are missing; sequencing was by immunoSEQ multiplex PCR. The repertoire includes about 71,000 clones, about 90% of them detected once, and 1.3% sits in the top ten. V usage is TRBV18 and J usage is TRBJ1-1; a weak D match, TRBD1 (5 bases). The clonotype comes from a human donor who received an intestinal transplant. The specimen was unstimulated CD8+ T cells sorted from spleen or lymph node cells, collected before intestinal transplant. CDR3 region: CASSRGDLQPFF. CDR3 coding DNA: TGTGCCAGCTCAAGGGGTGACTTACAACCTTTCTTT.